Presented here are 9 T cell receptor beta chains from one specimen sequenced in a study of T cell responses to AZD1222 COVID-19 vaccine. Clones were read by immunoSEQ multiplex PCR, and TCRdb kept only the in-frame ones, dropping some. The sample shows around 150,000 clones, 80% to 95% of them seen only once. The sample in question was peripheral blood, obtained 28 days after the second AZD1222 dose. All receptors come from an adult who received the AZD1222 COVID-19 vaccine.

The rearrangement links TRBV6-2 or TRBV6-3 to TRBJ2-1, with TRBD2 matching over 9 bases. Germline CDR1 MNHEY, CDR2 SVGEGT. The V segment lost 4 bases and the J segment 7 bases; nucleotides outside the gene matches: 5. The CDR3 covers 14 residues. This CDR3 reads CASSLAGVWNEQFF. CDR3 coding DNA: TGTGCCAGCAGTTTAGCGGGAGTTTGGAATGAGCAGTTCTTC.

This chain joins TRBV18 and TRBJ2-1; TRBD1 matches at 9 bases. Unmatched junction bases numbered 10, after V lost 3 bases and J lost 10 bases. The germline V gene encodes CDR1 KGHSH and CDR2 LQKENI. The CDR3 is 15 amino acids. The CDR3 here is CASSPGQGLGLEQFF. The CDR3 DNA is TGTGCCAGCTCACCGGGACAGGGCTTGGGTTTGGAGCAGTTCTTC.

The CDR3 DNA sequence: TGTGCCAGTCGAGAGGGGGTAGGAAATGAAAAACTGTTTTTT. Translated: CASREGVGNEKLFF. This sequence joins TRBV7-9 and TRBJ1-4; D may be TRBD1 (6 bases). This CDR3 region has 14 residues. Germline V gives CDR1 SEHNR, CDR2 FQNEAQ (reference sequence). Trimming removed 9 bases at V and 5 bases at J, with 16 bases between.

The J gene is TRBJ1-1, the V gene TRBV3-1 (or the pseudogene TRBV3-2); D remains ambiguous. CDR3 length: 15 amino acids. Germline CDR1 is LGHDT and CDR2 is YNNKEL (reference sequence). V was trimmed by 5 bases and J by 0 bases, leaving 13 bases between them. The CDR3 spells CASSSLGLMNTEAFF. In DNA, the CDR3 is TGTGCCAGCAGCTCGCTCGGACTGATGAACACTGAAGCTTTCTTT.

The chain employs TRBV5-5 and TRBJ1-4; TRBD1 aligns across 8 bases. Per the germline V gene, CDR1 is SGHKS and CDR2 is YYEKEE (reference sequence). This CDR3 spans 14 amino acids. The V segment lost 4 bases and the J segment 8 bases; nucleotides outside the gene matches: 7. The CDR3 region is CASSITGGKEKLFF. The CDR3 nucleotides are TGTGCCAGCAGCATAACAGGGGGAAAAGAAAAACTGTTTTTT.

The chain joins TRBV7-2 to TRBJ2-3; D is unresolved. The CDR3 sequence is 13 residues long. Trimming took 3 bases from V and 6 from J, leaving 10 bases between them. Germline CDR1 and CDR2: SGHTA and FQGNSA. In DNA, the CDR3 is TGTGCCAGCAGCTTTAACGACGGTGATACGCAGTATTTT. Its translation: CASSFNDGDTQYF.

The CDR3 DNA sequence: TGTGCCAGCAGCTCTTGGGCGGGACAGGTCCGGGGGGAGACCCAGTACTTC. Protein product: CASSSWAGQVRGETQYF. J is TRBJ2-5 and V is TRBV6-2 or TRBV6-3; 8 bases line up with TRBD1. Per the germline V gene, CDR1 is MNHEY and CDR2 is SVGEGT. CDR3 length equals 17 residues. V dropped 6 bases and J dropped 5; count of bases not matched to a gene: 17.

The chain links TRBV28 to TRBJ1-3, with D possibly TRBD1 on 5 matching bases. Trimming removed 7 bases from V and 2 bases from J, with 18 bases in between. Germline assignment: CDR1 MDHEN and CDR2 SYDVKM. The CDR3 is 16 residues long. The CDR3 DNA reads TGTGCCAGCACTGGGGCCGGGGGGGGACCTGGAAACACCATATATTTT. The encoded protein is CASTGAGGGPGNTIYF.

Turning to this clone: One base away lies a much larger clone, so this may be a sequencing read error. V is TRBV12-3 or TRBV12-4 and J is TRBJ2-5; no firm D call. Trimming stripped 6 bases from V and 3 bases from J, with 5 bases between. The CDR3 is 11 amino acids. The CDR3 reads CASSPKETQYF. The DNA for the CDR3 is TGTGCCAGCAGCCCCAAAGAGACCCAGTACTTC.